This T cell receptor (beta chain) was observed in a study of blood T cell repertoires in COVID-19. Across the study: There were acute and convalescent COVID-19 samples, and they came from the United States, Italy and Spain.

Participants were aged about 18 to 100 years, lived in around 22 US areas, and enrolled virtually. Original processing notes: Reference gene primer amplification yielded estimated nucleated cell counts. Using immunoSEQ multiplex PCR, the repertoire was profiled, and TCRdb retains in-frame clones only, with some absent. For V, J and clone size, that table is used; D and trimming come from the DNA. The sample shows 310,000 or so clones, roughly 89% of them seen only once. Germline lookup yields CDR1 MNHEY and CDR2 SMNVEV (reference sequence). The CDR3 is 15 amino acids. V shed 5 bases and J shed 5 bases, with 16 bases lying between them.

The TCR sequence derives from a woman aged 18-29 years with acute COVID-19. The J gene is TRBJ2-1, the V gene TRBV27; perhaps TRBD1 as D (6 bases). The specimen sequenced was PBMCs or T cells enriched from blood (not recorded which). CDR3 bases: TGTGCCAGCAGTCCTTACAGGGACCGAGACAATGAGCAGTTCTTC. This sequence encodes CASSPYRDRDNEQFF.